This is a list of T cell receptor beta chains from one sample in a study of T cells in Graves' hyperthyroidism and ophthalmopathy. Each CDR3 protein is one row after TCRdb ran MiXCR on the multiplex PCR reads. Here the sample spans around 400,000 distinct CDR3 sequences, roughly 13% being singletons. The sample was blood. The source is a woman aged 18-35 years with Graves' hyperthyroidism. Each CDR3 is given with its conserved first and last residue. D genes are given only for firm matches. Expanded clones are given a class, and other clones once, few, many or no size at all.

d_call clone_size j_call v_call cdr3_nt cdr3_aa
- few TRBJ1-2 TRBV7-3 TGTGCCAGCAGCTTAAGGCAGACACTTAACTATGGCTACACCTTC CASSLRQTLNYGYTF
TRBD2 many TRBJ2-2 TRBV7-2 TGTGCCAGCAGCTTAGGGCTAGCGGGGCTGACCGGGGAGCTGTTTTTT CASSLGLAGLTGELFF
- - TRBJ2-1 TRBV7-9 TGTGCCAGCGGCTTACAGGGACTGGGGAATGAGCAGTTCTTC CASGLQGLGNEQFF
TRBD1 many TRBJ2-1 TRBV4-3 TGCGCCAGCAGCCAAGGCACAGGGGGTATGTTCTTC CASSQGTGGMFF
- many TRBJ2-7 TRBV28 TGTGCCAGCAGCAGTCAAGGCCCCGAGCAGTACTTC CASSSQGPEQYF
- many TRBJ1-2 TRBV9 TGTGCCAGCAGCGTAGCTCAGTCCGGCTACACCTTC CASSVAQSGYTF
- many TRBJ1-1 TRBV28 TGTGCCAGCAGTTTCTGGGGAAGGAACACTGAAGCTTTCTTT CASSFWGRNTEAFF
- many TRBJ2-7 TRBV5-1 TGCGCCAGCAGCGCCAGTTTTTGGACCACCCCTAGGAGCTCCTACGAGCAGTACTTC CASSASFWTTPRSSYEQYF
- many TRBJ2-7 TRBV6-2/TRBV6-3 TGTGCCAGCAGTTACCAGACCTTCTACGAGCAGTACTTC CASSYQTFYEQYF
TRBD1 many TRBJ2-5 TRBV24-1 TGTGCCACCAGTGATGTAGGACAGGGCCAAGAGACCCAGTACTTC CATSDVGQGQETQYF
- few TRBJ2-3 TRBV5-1 TGCGCCAGCAGCTTGGAGGACCCTCTATGGTTGCAGTATTTT CASSLEDPLWLQYF
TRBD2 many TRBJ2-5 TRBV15 TGTGCCACCAGCGGTTTAGCGGGGACATCCACAAAGACCCAGTACTTC CATSGLAGTSTKTQYF
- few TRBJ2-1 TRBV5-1 TGCGCCAGCAGGGAGGCGGTCTCTGGCAATGAGCAGTTCTTC CASREAVSGNEQFF
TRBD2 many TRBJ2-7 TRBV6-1 TGTGCCAGCAGTGAAAGGCGGGAGGGGTCCTACGAGCAGTACTTC CASSERREGSYEQYF
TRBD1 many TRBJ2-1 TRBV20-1 TGCAGTGCCCCCGAGCGGACAGGGGGCGGACATGAGCAGTTCTTC CSAPERTGGGHEQFF
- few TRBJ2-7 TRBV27 TGTGCCAGCAGGCCCGGGACTCCCTCCTACGAGCAGTACTTC CASRPGTPSYEQYF
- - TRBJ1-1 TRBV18 TGTGCCAGCTCACGGGAACAACTAACTGAAGCTTTCTTT CASSREQLTEAFF
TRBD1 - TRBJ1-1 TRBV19 TGTGCCAGTAGTATTACAGGGGCCCCGAGTGAAGCTTTCTTT CASSITGAPSEAFF
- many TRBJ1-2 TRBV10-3 TGTGCCATCAGTGAGTCGGAGGAGACAGTTGATGGCTACACCTTC CAISESEETVDGYTF
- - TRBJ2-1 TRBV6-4 TGTGCCATCACGAACAGGGCAAAGGGCAATGAGCAGTTCTTC CAITNRAKGNEQFF
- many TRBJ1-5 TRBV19 TGTGCCAGTGCTTGGAATAGCAATCAGCCCCAGCATTTT CASAWNSNQPQHF
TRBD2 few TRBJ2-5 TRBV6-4 TGTGCCAGCAGTGAAGCGGGGGACAAAACTTTGGACTTC CASSEAGDKTLDF
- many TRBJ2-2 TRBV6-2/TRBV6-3 TGTGCCCCGGGTACCGGGGAGCTGTTTTTT CAPGTGELFF
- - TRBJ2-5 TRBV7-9 TGTGCCAGCCTAGGCCTTTCTGGGGAGACCCAGTACTTC CASLGLSGETQYF
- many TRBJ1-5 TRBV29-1 TGCAGCGTCGCCAAAGACAGCAGCAATCAGCCCCAGCATTTT CSVAKDSSNQPQHF
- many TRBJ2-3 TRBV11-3 TGTGCCAGCAGCGAGTTGGGTAGGACTGGGGATACGCAGTATTTT CASSELGRTGDTQYF
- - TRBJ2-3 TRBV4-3 TGCGCCAGCAGCCAAGATGGCCAGGGGCTTAATACGCAGTATTTT CASSQDGQGLNTQYF